The 31 T cell receptor beta chains in this list originate from one sample, sequenced in a study of OX40 agonist ivuxolimab in advanced cancers. Profiled with immunoSEQ multiplex PCR; TCRdb holds only in-frame clones, not every one. The table shows more than 45,000 clones, with 70% to 80% occurring only once. Sample: CD4+ or CD8+ T cells sorted from blood, taken in a trial of the OX40 agonist ivuxolimab. These receptors were collected from an adult with an advanced solid tumor such as melanoma, head and neck, liver or kidney cancer.

In this sample, this clone turned up once. The chain is built from TRBV5-1 and TRBJ1-5; no clear D. CDR1 is SGHRS and CDR2 is YFSETQ in the germline V gene. CDR3 size: 14 residues. Trimming removed 0 bases from V and 5 bases from J, with 9 bases in between. The CDR3 DNA follows: TGCGCCAGCAGCTTGGCGGGAGAGGATCAGCCCCAGCATTTT. It encodes CASSLAGEDQPQHF.

Details on this clone: Relative to the germline gene, one junction end is altered; a read error may explain this. V usage is TRBV2 and J usage is TRBJ1-2, with a weak D call TRBD1 (6 bases). Germline loops: CDR1 SNHLY, CDR2 FYNNEI. There are 15 residues in the CDR3. In nucleotides, the CDR3 is TGTGCCAGCAGCGAAGCCCCACCGGCAGGGGATGGCTACACCTTC. Protein sequence: CASSEAPPAGDGYTF.

V is TRBV7-9 and J is TRBJ2-5; 15 nucleotides line up with TRBD2. V shed 5 bases and J 8 bases; nucleotides not matched to a gene: 6. The germline gives CDR1 SEHNR, CDR2 FQNEAQ (reference sequence). This CDR3 region has 15 residues. The CDR3 protein is CASSHGLAGGPTQYF. In DNA, the CDR3 is TGTGCCAGCAGCCACGGACTAGCGGGAGGGCCCACCCAGTACTTC.

The genes are TRBV29-1 and TRBJ2-3; D is ambiguous. This CDR3 is built from 11 residues. CDR1 is SQVTM and CDR2 is ANQGSEA in the germline V gene. As DNA, the CDR3 is TGCAGTCTTGGGAGCACAGATACGCAGTATTTT. Protein: CSLGSTDTQYF.

CDR3 loop: CASSHAVNTEAFF. DNA of the CDR3: TGTGCCAGCAGCCACGCAGTTAACACTGAAGCTTTCTTT. The chain uses TRBV11-1 and TRBJ1-1; no clear D gene. Looked up from germline, CDR1 is SGHAT and CDR2 is FQDESV (reference sequence). The CDR3 loop spans 13 amino acids. V shed 5 bases and J shed 2 bases, with 9 bases lying between them.

In its sample, this clone was seen once. The V call is TRBV19, the J call TRBJ1-2; D gene ambiguous. In germline, CDR1 is LNHDA, CDR2 SQIVND (reference sequence). The CDR3 runs 15 residues. V shed 0 bases and J shed 6 bases, with 14 bases lying between them. CDR3 nucleotides: TGTGCCAGTAGTATAGATCACGGACGGAAGAATGGCTACACCTTC. Amino acid sequence: CASSIDHGRKNGYTF.

This rearrangement joins TRBV6-5 to TRBJ1-2; D is perhaps TRBD1 (5 bases). The CDR3 extends over 15 amino acids. V was clipped by 0 bases and J by 5 bases, with 13 bases between them. CDR1 is MNHEY and CDR2 is SVGAGI in the germline V gene. The CDR3 region is CASSYSTQGGYGYTF. The CDR3 region has the DNA TGTGCCAGCAGTTACTCGACGCAGGGAGGATATGGCTACACCTTC.

This rearrangement joins TRBV7-2 to TRBJ1-2; 10 nucleotides agree with TRBD1. The CDR3 sequence is 16 residues long. Trimming took 3 bases from V and 7 from J; bases not matched to a gene: 11. Germline V gene lookup returns CDR1 SGHTA and CDR2 FQGNSA. The CDR3 protein is CASSLEGQGTRGGYTF. The CDR3 coding sequence is TGTGCCAGCAGCTTGGAGGGACAGGGGACGAGAGGTGGCTACACCTTC.

The chain joins TRBV7-2 to TRBJ2-7, with a weak D call TRBD1 (6 bases). In germline, CDR1 is SGHTA, CDR2 FQGNSA. The CDR3 totals 15 residues. Trimming pared 1 base from V and 5 bases from J, leaving 15 bases between. As DNA, the CDR3 is TGTGCCAGCAGCTTAGGCACAGGGTCTTTCCACGAGCAGTACTTC. Translated, it gives CASSLGTGSFHEQYF.

The chain recombines TRBV10-3 with TRBJ2-2; weak D call: TRBD1 (5 bases). The CDR3 sequence is 14 residues long. CDR1 is ENHRY and CDR2 is SYGVKD in the germline V gene. The V and J ends lost 6 bases and 6 bases respectively, with 14 bases between them. The DNA for the CDR3 is TGTGCCATCAGGATCACACAGGAAGCCGGGGAGCTGTTTTTT. This gives the protein CAIRITQEAGELFF.

In its sample, this clone was seen once. The V call is TRBV5-5, the J call TRBJ2-3; 8 bases are a match to TRBD2. V trimming: 3 bases; J trimming: 6 bases; junction bases outside the gene matches: 9. Germline CDR1 SGHKS, CDR2 YYEKEE (reference sequence). This CDR3 is 15 amino acids long. This chain's CDR3 is CASSSTGLVGDTQYF. Here the CDR3 DNA reads TGTGCCAGCAGCTCAACGGGACTAGTTGGTGATACGCAGTATTTT.

The rearrangement joins TRBV15 to TRBJ2-7, with 9 bases that match TRBD1. J gave up 2 bases and V 1 base, and 15 bases lay outside the gene matches. The CDR3 is 19 amino acids. CDR1 and CDR2 (germline): LNHNV, YYDKDF (reference sequence). The CDR3 bases are TGTGCCACCAGCAGAGCCCCTTCCGGGACAGGGTCTCGAGCCTACGAGCAGTACTTC. Its protein product is CATSRAPSGTGSRAYEQYF.

This chain joins TRBV11-2 and TRBJ2-3; D is uncertain. The germline CDR1 and CDR2 sequences are SGHAT and FQNNGV. Between the trimmed V and J ends, which lost 3 bases and 1 base, there was a span of 14 bases. The CDR3 covers 16 residues. The CDR3 reads CASSLGWGLGTDTQYF. DNA for the CDR3: TGTGCCAGCAGCTTGGGGTGGGGTTTGGGCACAGATACGCAGTATTTT.

This clone was seen just once. This chain's CDR3 is CASSHRLWAGNKLNQPQHF. CDR3 DNA sequence: TGCGCCAGCAGCCACAGATTGTGGGCAGGGAACAAATTAAATCAGCCCCAGCATTTT. V is TRBV4-1 and J is TRBJ1-5; possible D gene TRBD1, 5 bases. The germline CDR1 and CDR2 sequences are MGHRA and YSYEKL. The ends were cut back, 3 bases at V and 4 bases at J, with 25 bases in the middle. CDR3 length: 19 amino acids.

V is TRBV7-3 and J is TRBJ2-1; perhaps TRBD1 as D (6 bases). V lost 2 bases and J 7 bases, leaving 15 bases between the germline ends. The CDR3 is made up of 15 amino acids. Germline V gives CDR1 SGHTA, CDR2 FQGTGA. CDR3 amino acids: CASSLPKTGENEQFF. DNA of the CDR3: TGTGCCAGCAGCTTACCCAAGACAGGAGAGAATGAGCAGTTCTTC.

The chain links TRBV7-9 to TRBJ1-5; D remains ambiguous. CDR1 is SEHNR, CDR2 FQNEAQ, per germline (reference sequence). V gave up 5 bases and J gave up 1 base, with 6 bases separating them. The CDR3 has 13 amino acids. CDR3 DNA sequence: TGTGCCAGCAGCCCGGACAGCAATCAGCCCCAGCATTTT. Translating gives CASSPDSNQPQHF.

The chain combines TRBV18 with TRBJ2-1, with a tentative D call TRBD2 (5 bases). The CDR3 length is 15 residues. Germline V gene data show CDR1 as KGHSH and CDR2 as LQKENI. Trimming cost V 0 bases and J 6 bases, with 12 bases left between them. CDR3 protein: CASSPPAATLNEQFF. The CDR3, as DNA: TGTGCCAGCTCACCACCAGCGGCAACCCTCAATGAGCAGTTCTTC. Variable domain in full (rest from reference TRBV18 and TRBJ2-1): NAGVMQNPRHLVRRRGQEARLRCSPMKGHSHVYWYRQLPEEGLKFMVYLQKENIIDESGMPKERFSAEFPKEGPSILRIQQVVRGDSAAYFCASSPPAATLNEQFFGPGTRLTVL.

The genes are TRBV5-6 and TRBJ2-1; 9 positions match TRBD2. The germline CDR1 and CDR2 sequences are SGHDT and YYEEEE. This CDR3 has 15 residues. V shed 3 bases, J shed 10 bases, and the junction held 11 bases outside the gene matches. CDR3 residues: CASSWRDAGGREQFF. In nucleotides, the CDR3 is TGTGCCAGCAGCTGGAGGGACGCGGGAGGGCGCGAGCAGTTCTTC.

V usage is TRBV10-3 and J usage is TRBJ2-1, with TRBD2 as a possible D gene (6 bases). The germline V and J ends were trimmed by 4 bases and 3 bases, with 16 bases remaining between them. Germline CDR1 is ENHRY and CDR2 is SYGVKD. The CDR3 covers 16 residues. The CDR3 DNA reads as TGTGCCATCAGTGGGTTAGAAGCGGGCAGCTACAATGAGCAGTTCTTC. Protein sequence: CAISGLEAGSYNEQFF.

V and J are TRBV7-3 and TRBJ1-6, with D possibly TRBD1 on 6 matching bases. Germline V gives CDR1 SGHTA, CDR2 FQGTGA. Trimming removed 3 bases from V and 9 bases from J, with 12 bases in between. CDR3 size: 14 residues. CDR3 DNA sequence: TGTGCCAGCAGCTTGTTGCAGGGGAGTTCACCCCTCCACTTT. This translates into CASSLLQGSSPLHF.

The chain recombines TRBV6-1 with TRBJ1-1; D is uncertain. This CDR3 has 14 residues. Per germline, CDR1 MNHNS and CDR2 SASEGT. V was trimmed by 4 bases and J by 1 base, leaving 10 bases between them. This CDR3 reads CASSVRAANTEAFF. CDR3 bases: TGTGCCAGCAGTGTGAGGGCAGCGAACACTGAAGCTTTCTTT.

A word on this clone: One junction end does not reproduce the germline sequence, and a read error may be involved. The chain recombines TRBV6-1 with TRBJ1-3; D is undetermined. Germline loops: CDR1 MNHNS, CDR2 SASEGT. The CDR3 contains 15 residues. The CDR3 DNA follows: TGTGCCAGCAGTGTTAGTTGGAACCCAGGAAACGCCATATATTTT. Protein sequence: CASSVSWNPGNAIYF.

This rearrangement joins TRBV5-5 to TRBJ2-7, with 7 bases identical to TRBD1. V shed 4 bases, J shed 4 bases, and the junction held 11 bases outside the gene matches. In germline, CDR1 is SGHKS, CDR2 YYEKEE (reference sequence). The CDR3 runs 15 residues. For the CDR3, the DNA is TGTGCCAGCAGCGCCCTAACAGGGGAGATTTACGAGCAGTACTTC. Its protein is CASSALTGEIYEQYF.

The chain recombines TRBV6-1 with TRBJ2-7; tentatively, D is TRBD1 or TRBD2 (5 bases each). The V and J ends lost 7 bases and 5 bases respectively, with 18 bases between them. This CDR3 contains 14 residues. The germline V gene has CDR1 MNHNS and CDR2 SASEGT. CDR3 DNA: TGTGCCAGCATGGAGGCAGGGTCGTGGAACGAGCAGTACTTC. It yields the protein CASMEAGSWNEQYF.

The J gene is TRBJ2-7, the V gene TRBV6-1, with 8 nucleotides matching TRBD1. This CDR3 contains 14 residues. The V and J ends lost 4 bases and 0 bases, in that order; junction bases with no gene match: 2. Germline V gives CDR1 MNHNS, CDR2 SASEGT. The CDR3 DNA reads TGTGCCAGCAGTGTGGACAGGGTCTCCTACGAGCAGTACTTC. This codes for CASSVDRVSYEQYF.

This clone was recorded a few times. The V and J genes are TRBV2 and TRBJ1-5; weak D call: TRBD1 (5 bases). The CDR3 has 15 residues. Trimming left V 4 bases short and J 6 bases short, with 16 bases between. Per germline, CDR1 SNHLY and CDR2 FYNNEI. As DNA, the CDR3 is TGTGCCAGCAGTGTATCAGGGTCGTTCGGTCAGCCCCAGCATTTT. Translation: CASSVSGSFGQPQHF.

The sample holds one count of this clone. This sample also contains other DNA sequences that code for the same CDR3. The chain joins TRBV6-4 to TRBJ1-1; unclear D gene. This CDR3 spans 13 amino acids. The V gene's germline CDR1 is MRHNA and CDR2 SNTAGT. V lost 6 bases, J lost 1 base, and 9 bases lay in between. The CDR3 region has the DNA TGTGCCAGCAGCCGCGAGGAGAACACTGAAGCTTTCTTT. Its protein is CASSREENTEAFF.

A word on this clone: Other nucleotide sequences from this sample produce the same CDR3. The gene calls are TRBV14 and TRBJ2-7; 7 nucleotides align to TRBD1. Losses at the gene ends were 4 bases for V and 1 base for J; bases not matched to a gene: 4. The germline V gene has CDR1 SGHDN and CDR2 FVKESK. CDR3 size: 14 residues. The DNA of the CDR3 is TGTGCCAGCAGCCGGGACAGACGATCCTACGAGCAGTACTTC. It translates to CASSRDRRSYEQYF.

V gene TRBV7-8 combines with J gene TRBJ2-7; D is ambiguous. Germline CDR1 and CDR2: SGHVS and FQNEAQ. V was trimmed by 6 bases and J by 6 bases, leaving 15 bases between them. This CDR3 is 13 amino acids long. CDR3 sequence: CASRRLSSLEQYF. Here the CDR3 DNA reads TGTGCCAGCAGACGTTTAAGTTCCCTCGAGCAGTACTTC.

This chain connects TRBV11-3 to TRBJ2-3; 14 positions match TRBD2. This CDR3 contains 17 residues. The J segment lost 4 bases and the V segment lost 5 bases, leaving 8 bases of the junction unmatched. The V gene's germline CDR1 is SGHNT and CDR2 YENEEA. The CDR3 DNA reads as TGTGCCAGCAGCCAGGGACTAGCGGGAGCTGGCTCAGATACGCAGTATTTT. As protein: CASSQGLAGAGSDTQYF.

The chain uses TRBV2 and TRBJ2-3; 12 bases line up with TRBD2. Looked up from germline, CDR1 is SNHLY and CDR2 is FYNNEI. The ends lost 0 bases at V and 3 bases at J; junction bases unmatched: 4. This CDR3 is 17 amino acids long. The CDR3 sequence is CASSEARLAGGTDTQYF. The CDR3, as DNA: TGTGCCAGCAGTGAAGCTAGGCTAGCGGGAGGGACAGATACGCAGTATTTT.